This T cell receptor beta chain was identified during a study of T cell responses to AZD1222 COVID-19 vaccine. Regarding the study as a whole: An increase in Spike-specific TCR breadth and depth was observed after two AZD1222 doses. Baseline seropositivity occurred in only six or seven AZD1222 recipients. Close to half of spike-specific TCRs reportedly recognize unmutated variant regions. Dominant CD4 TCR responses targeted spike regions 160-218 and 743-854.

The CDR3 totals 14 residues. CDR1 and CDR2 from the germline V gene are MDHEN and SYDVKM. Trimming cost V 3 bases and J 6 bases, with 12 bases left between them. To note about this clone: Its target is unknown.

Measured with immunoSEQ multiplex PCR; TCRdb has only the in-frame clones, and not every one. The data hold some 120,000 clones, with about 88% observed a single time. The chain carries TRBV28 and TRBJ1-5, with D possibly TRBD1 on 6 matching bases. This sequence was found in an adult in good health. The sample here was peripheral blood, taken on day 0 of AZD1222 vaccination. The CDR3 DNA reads TGTGCCAGCAGTTTCGGGGGGGCTTCTCAGCCCCAGCATTTT. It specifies CASSFGGASQPQHF.